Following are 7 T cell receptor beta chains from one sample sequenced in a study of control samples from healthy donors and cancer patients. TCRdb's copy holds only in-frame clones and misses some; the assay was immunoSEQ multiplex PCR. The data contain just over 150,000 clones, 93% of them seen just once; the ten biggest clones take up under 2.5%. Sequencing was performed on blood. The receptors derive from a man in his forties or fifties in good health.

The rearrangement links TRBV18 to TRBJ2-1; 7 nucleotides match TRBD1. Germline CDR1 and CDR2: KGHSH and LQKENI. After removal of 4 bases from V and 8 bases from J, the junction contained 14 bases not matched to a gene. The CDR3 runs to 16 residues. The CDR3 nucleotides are TGTGCCAGCTCACGGGAGAGGGGGCAATTTGGTCATGAGCAGTTCTTC. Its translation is CASSRERGQFGHEQFF.

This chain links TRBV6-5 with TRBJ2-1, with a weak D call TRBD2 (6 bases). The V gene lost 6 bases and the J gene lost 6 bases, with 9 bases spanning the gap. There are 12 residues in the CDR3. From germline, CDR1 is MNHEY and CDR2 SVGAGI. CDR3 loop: CASRGLTNEQFF. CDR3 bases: TGTGCCAGCAGGGGACTCACCAATGAGCAGTTCTTC.

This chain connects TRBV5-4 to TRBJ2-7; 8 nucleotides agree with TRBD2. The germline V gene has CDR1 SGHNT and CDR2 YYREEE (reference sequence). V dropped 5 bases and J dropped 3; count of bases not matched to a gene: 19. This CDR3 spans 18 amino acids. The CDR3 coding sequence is TGTGCCAGCAGTATGGTGGCGGGAGGCCCTCAAGGGGGCTACGAGCAGTACTTC. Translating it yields CASSMVAGGPQGGYEQYF. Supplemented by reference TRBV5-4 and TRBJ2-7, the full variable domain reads ETGVTQSPTHLIKTRGQQVTLRCSSQSGHNTVSWYQQALGQGPQFIFQYYREEENGRGNFPPRFSGLQFPNYSSELNVNALELDDSALYLCASSMVAGGPQGGYEQYFGPGTRLTVT.

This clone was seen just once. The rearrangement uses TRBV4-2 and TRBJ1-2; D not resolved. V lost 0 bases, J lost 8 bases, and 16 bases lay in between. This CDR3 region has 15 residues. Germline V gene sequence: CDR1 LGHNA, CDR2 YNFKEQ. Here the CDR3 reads CASSQERSAPRGYTF. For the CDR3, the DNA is TGTGCCAGCAGCCAAGAAAGGTCGGCCCCTCGAGGCTACACCTTC.

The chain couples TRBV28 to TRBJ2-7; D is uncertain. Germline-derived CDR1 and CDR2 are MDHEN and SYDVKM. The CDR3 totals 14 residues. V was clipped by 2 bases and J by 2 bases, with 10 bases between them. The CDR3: CASSLVSRTYEQYF. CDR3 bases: TGTGCCAGCAGTTTAGTTAGCCGAACCTACGAGCAGTACTTC.

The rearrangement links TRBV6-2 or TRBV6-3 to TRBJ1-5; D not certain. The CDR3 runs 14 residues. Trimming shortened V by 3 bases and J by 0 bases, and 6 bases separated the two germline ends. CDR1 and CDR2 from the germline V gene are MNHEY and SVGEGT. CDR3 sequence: CASSYLNSNQPQHF. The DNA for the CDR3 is TGTGCCAGCAGTTATCTGAATAGCAATCAGCCCCAGCATTTT.

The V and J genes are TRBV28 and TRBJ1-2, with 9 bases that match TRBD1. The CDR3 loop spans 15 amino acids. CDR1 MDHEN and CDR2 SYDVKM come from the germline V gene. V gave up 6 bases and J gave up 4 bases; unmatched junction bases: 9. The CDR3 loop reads CASSSGTGLFYGYTF. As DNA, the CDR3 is TGTGCCAGCAGCTCCGGGACAGGGTTATTCTATGGCTACACCTTC.